The text below deals with one TCR beta chain. TCRdb called the RT-PCR reads again in MiXCR, with one record for every CDR3 protein. The repertoire consists of about 700,000 distinct CDR3 sequences, with 14% occurring once and the leading ten covering 3.6%. Germline loops: CDR1 MNHEY, CDR2 SMNVEV (reference sequence). The CDR3 loop spans 15 amino acids. The V end lost 6 bases, the J end lost 10 bases, and 22 bases lay between the germline ends. Sequencing used memory CD4+ T cells from blood. The chain is built from TRBV27 and TRBJ2-1; no clear D. This TCR came from a female donor in good health, serving as a healthy control. CDR3 bases: TGTGCCAGCAGCCCCTCTCCAGGTCCGGGTCGGGAGCAGTTCTTC. Its translation: CASSPSPGPGREQFF.